The entry below describes one T cell receptor (beta chain). Its antigen remains unknown. As for the donors, each was a healthy bone marrow donor. Each donor was nominally healthy when sampled (though unrecorded immune exposures were likely). The sample comes from a study of cytomegalovirus exposure and HLA in healthy donors. After removal of 3 bases from V and 1 base from J, the junction contained 8 bases not matched to a gene. The CDR3 runs 16 residues. CDR1 SGHRS and CDR2 YFSETQ come from the germline V gene. With 60 Vbeta and 13 Jbeta primers, the PCR was carried out. The table came from immunoSEQ multiplex PCR; TCRdb's copy has only in-frame clones and leaves some out. The repertoire holds approximately 130,000 clones, with roughly four fifths as singletons. Overall study results and limits: A later analysis showed HLA-associated TCR beta chains outstripping equally common others in clonal expansion. After further analysis at a later stage, 17,000 or so TCR beta sequences were associated with HLA alleles at 0.05 false discovery rate.

The sequenced sample was PBMCs. This chain links TRBV5-1 with TRBJ1-1, with 8 bases matching TRBD1. The sequence was obtained from a boy younger than 18 in good health and CMV-seronegative. The CDR3 loop is CASSSGTGTKNTEAFF. The CDR3, as DNA: TGCGCCAGCAGCTCCGGGACAGGTACCAAGAACACTGAAGCTTTCTTT.